Following are 13 T cell receptor beta chains from one sample sequenced in a study of T cell responses to AZD1222 COVID-19 vaccine. Assay: immunoSEQ multiplex PCR; the TCRdb copy retains only in-frame clones and omits some. The table lists 250,000 to 300,000 clones, 85% to 95% of them singletons. This specimen was peripheral blood, taken 28 days after the second AZD1222 dose. These receptors were taken from an adult who received the AZD1222 COVID-19 vaccine.

This chain links TRBV4-3 with TRBJ1-2; D uncertain. Germline CDR1 LGHNA, CDR2 YSLEER. CDR3 length: 13 residues. V was pared by 0 bases and J by 4 bases, with 6 bases between. CDR3 sequence reads: CASSQESSYGYTF. CDR3 DNA: TGCGCCAGCAGCCAAGAAAGCTCCTATGGCTACACCTTC.

The CDR3 region is CASSYRRDTIYF. The CDR3 DNA reads as TGTGCCAGCAGTTACCGGAGGGACACCATATATTTT. The chain recombines TRBV6-2 or TRBV6-3 with TRBJ1-3; D is unresolved. This CDR3 spans 12 amino acids. V was clipped by 2 bases and J by 8 bases, with 7 bases between them. The germline V gene has CDR1 MNHEY and CDR2 SVGEGT.

CDR3 protein: CASSLTGRNTEAFF. DNA of the CDR3: TGTGCCAGCAGCTTGACAGGCCGGAACACTGAAGCTTTCTTT. This chain joins TRBV28 and TRBJ1-1; weak D call: TRBD1 (6 bases). V lost 6 bases and J 1 base, leaving 12 bases between the germline ends. The CDR3 spans 14 residues. CDR1 and CDR2 from the germline V gene are MDHEN and SYDVKM. Variable domain in full (rest from reference TRBV28 and TRBJ1-1): DVKVTQSSRYLVKRTGEKVFLECVQDMDHENMFWYRQDPGLGLRLIYFSYDVKMKEKGDIPEGYSVSREKKERFSLILESASTNQTSMYLCASSLTGRNTEAFFGQGTRLTVV.

The chain couples TRBV7-2 to TRBJ1-4; D is undetermined. Trimming stripped 1 base from V and 8 bases from J, with 8 bases between. The CDR3 extends over 13 amino acids. Germline CDR1 SGHTA, CDR2 FQGNSA. DNA for the CDR3: TGTGCCAGCAGCTTAGTCAGTTCAGAAAAACTGTTTTTT. Amino acids: CASSLVSSEKLFF.

The chain is built from TRBV4-1 and TRBJ2-7; no firm D call. The CDR3 is made up of 15 amino acids. The germline V gene encodes CDR1 MGHRA and CDR2 YSYEKL. Trimming pared 2 bases from V and 0 bases from J, leaving 11 bases between. CDR3 nucleotide sequence: TGCGCCAGCAGCCAACTTGGACCGAACTCCTACGAGCAGTACTTC. This sequence encodes CASSQLGPNSYEQYF.

The V call is TRBV19, the J call TRBJ1-4, with unresolved D. Trimming cost V 4 bases and J 6 bases, with 9 bases left between them. In germline, CDR1 is LNHDA, CDR2 SQIVND (reference sequence). The CDR3 is 13 amino acids. DNA for the CDR3: TGTGCCAGTAGTACCTCCGGTGATGAAAAACTGTTTTTT. It codes for CASSTSGDEKLFF.

The rearrangement uses TRBV19 and TRBJ2-3; no definite D call. Germline V gives CDR1 LNHDA, CDR2 SQIVND (reference sequence). With 3 bases removed from V and 0 bases from J, the gap between germline ends came to 7 bases. The CDR3 covers 14 residues. CDR3 nucleotides: TGTGCCAGTAGTATTGGGAAGAGCACAGATACGCAGTATTTT. As protein: CASSIGKSTDTQYF.

The chain joins TRBV6-2 or TRBV6-3 to TRBJ2-7, with TRBD1 as a possible D gene (5 bases). V was clipped by 5 bases and J by 0 bases, with 5 bases between them. Germline values: CDR1 MNHEY, CDR2 SVGEGT. The CDR3 loop spans 12 amino acids. In DNA form, the CDR3 reads TGTGCCAGCAGTGACAGCTCCTACGAGCAGTACTTC. It specifies CASSDSSYEQYF.

The V and J genes are TRBV29-1 and TRBJ1-1; TRBD1 matches at 7 bases. The trim removed 1 base at V and 5 bases at J, leaving 4 bases unmatched. The CDR3 contains 13 residues. Per the germline V gene, CDR1 is SQVTM and CDR2 is ANQGSEA. The CDR3 sequence: CSVEVRQGTEAFF. The CDR3 DNA reads TGCAGCGTTGAAGTAAGACAGGGAACTGAAGCTTTCTTT.

The rearrangement links TRBV19 to TRBJ1-2; tentative D call: TRBD1 (6 bases). V lost 4 bases to trimming and J lost 4 bases, with 13 bases between them. The germline CDR1 and CDR2 sequences are LNHDA and SQIVND (reference sequence). This CDR3 has 14 amino acids. The CDR3 nucleotides read TGTGCCAGTAGTAGCGGGGGCGCAGTCTATGGCTACACCTTC. This translates into CASSSGGAVYGYTF.

This sequence joins TRBV11-2 and TRBJ2-7; D is perhaps TRBD2 (5 bases). Trimming left V 1 base short and J 7 bases short, with 14 bases between. The CDR3 spans 14 residues. Germline-derived CDR1 and CDR2 are SGHAT and FQNNGV. The CDR3, as DNA: TGTGCCAGCAGCTTAGTAGCCGGAACTAGTGAGCAGTACTTC. It translates to CASSLVAGTSEQYF.

This clone occurred a few times. The V call is TRBV2, the J call TRBJ2-1; D is tentatively TRBD1 or TRBD2 (5 bases each). V was shortened by 5 bases and J by 6 bases, with 20 bases between the two germline ends. CDR3 length: 16 amino acids. Germline V gene lookup returns CDR1 SNHLY and CDR2 FYNNEI. The CDR3 loop is CASSYRDQPLGNEQFF. In nucleotides, the CDR3 is TGTGCCAGCAGTTACCGGGACCAGCCCCTGGGCAATGAGCAGTTCTTC.

The chain recombines TRBV6-5 with TRBJ1-1; no firm D call. Trimming removed 7 bases from V and 3 bases from J, with 12 bases in between. CDR1 is MNHEY and CDR2 is SVGAGI in the germline V gene. This CDR3 has 13 residues. The CDR3 DNA reads TGTGCCAGCAAGTTAGGGAAATACACTGAAGCTTTCTTT. The encoded protein is CASKLGKYTEAFF.